The 5 T cell receptor beta chains presented below share a single source sample, sequenced in a study of blood T cell repertoires in COVID-19. Sequencing was performed with immunoSEQ multiplex PCR; in TCRdb, only in-frame clones are kept and a portion is missing. The table records about 140,000 clones, approximately 88% of them present only once. Material: peripheral blood. These TCRs come from a man aged 55 to 70 with active or convalescent COVID-19.

The chain recombines TRBV10-2 with TRBJ2-3, with D possibly being TRBD1 (6 bases). Germline V lookup: CDR1 WSHSY, CDR2 SAAADI. CDR3 size: 14 residues. Trimming cost V 6 bases and J 0 bases, with 10 bases left between them. The CDR3 reads CASRWTESTDTQYF. For the CDR3, the DNA is TGCGCCAGCAGATGGACAGAGAGCACAGATACGCAGTATTTT.

The J gene is TRBJ2-7, the V gene TRBV7-2; 11 bases line up with TRBD2. With V trimmed by 5 bases and J by 2 bases, 8 bases remained unmatched. CDR3 length: 16 amino acids. The germline CDR1 and CDR2 sequences are SGHTA and FQGNSA. CDR3 DNA sequence: TGTGCCAGCAGCAAAGCGGTGACTAGCGGGACCTACGAGCAGTACTTC. Translated: CASSKAVTSGTYEQYF.

The rearrangement uses TRBV3-1 (or the pseudogene TRBV3-2) and TRBJ2-7; the D gene is possibly TRBD2 (6 bases). Trimming removed 2 bases at V and 6 bases at J, with 11 bases between. The length of the CDR3 is 13 residues. CDR1 is LGHDT, CDR2 YNNKEL, per germline (reference sequence). The chain's CDR3 is CASSQLANPEQYF. The CDR3 DNA sequence: TGTGCCAGCAGCCAACTAGCGAATCCCGAGCAGTACTTC.

This chain uses TRBV27 with TRBJ2-5, with a weak D call TRBD2 (5 bases). Trimming pared 5 bases from V and 4 bases from J, leaving 17 bases between. CDR3 length: 15 residues. CDR1 and CDR2 from the germline V gene are MNHEY and SMNVEV (reference sequence). CDR3 amino acids: CASSNGNLVPETQYF. In DNA, the CDR3 is TGTGCCAGCAGTAACGGGAACCTAGTTCCAGAGACCCAGTACTTC.

The gene calls are TRBV10-3 and TRBJ2-1; 11 positions match TRBD2. The CDR3 extends over 19 amino acids. J was trimmed by 0 bases and V by 0 bases; bases with no gene match: 7. Germline V lookup: CDR1 ENHRY, CDR2 SYGVKD. The CDR3 nucleotides read TGTGCCATCAGTGAGTCAGGTGGGACTAGCGGTAACTCCTACAATGAGCAGTTCTTC. Protein sequence: CAISESGGTSGNSYNEQFF.